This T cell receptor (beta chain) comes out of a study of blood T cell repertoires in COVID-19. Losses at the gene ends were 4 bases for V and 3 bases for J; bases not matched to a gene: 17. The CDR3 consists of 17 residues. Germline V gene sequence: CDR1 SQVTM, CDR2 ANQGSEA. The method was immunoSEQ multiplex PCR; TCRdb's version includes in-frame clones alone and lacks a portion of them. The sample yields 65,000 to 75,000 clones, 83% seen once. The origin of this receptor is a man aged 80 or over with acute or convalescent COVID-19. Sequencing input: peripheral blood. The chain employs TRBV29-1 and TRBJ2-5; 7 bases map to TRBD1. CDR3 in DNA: TGCAGCGTTGGAGCCACGACCCTCCGGGACAGAGAAGAGACCCAGTACTTC. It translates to CSVGATTLRDREETQYF.